This is a list of T cell receptor beta chains from one sample in a study of blood T cell repertoires in COVID-19. The table came from immunoSEQ multiplex PCR; TCRdb's copy has only in-frame clones and leaves some out. The table records 130,000 to 150,000 clones, about 90% of them present only once. Sequenced input: peripheral blood. The origin of the receptors is a man aged 50 to 59 with active or convalescent COVID-19. The CDR3 runs from the conserved cysteine through the conserved F or W. D genes are given only for firm matches. Size values are once, few and many counts, or a class for expanded clones, and some rows have none.

CDR3nt: TGTGCCAGCAGTGGGCCCATAGCGGGAACAACCTACAATGAGCAGTTCTTC
CDR3aa: CASSGPIAGTTYNEQFF
j_gene: TRBJ2-1
d_gene: TRBD2
v_gene: TRBV25-1
abundance: NA

CDR3nt: TGCGCCAGCAGGTTCGGGACTAGCGGAGCCCACGGGGATACGCAGTATTTT
CDR3aa: CASRFGTSGAHGDTQYF
j_gene: TRBJ2-3
d_gene: TRBD2
v_gene: TRBV10-2
abundance: NA

CDR3nt: TGTGCCAGCAGTCGACGGGACAGGGGCACCGGGGAGCTGTTTTTT
CDR3aa: CASSRRDRGTGELFF
j_gene: TRBJ2-2
d_gene: TRBD1
v_gene: TRBV6-5
abundance: NA

CDR3nt: TGTGCCAGCTCACCACGAGCCACATTAGACAGGGCGAACACCGGGGAGCTGTTTTTT
CDR3aa: CASSPRATLDRANTGELFF
j_gene: TRBJ2-2
d_gene: TRBD1
v_gene: TRBV18
abundance: NA

CDR3nt: TGTGCCAGCAGCAAGCGGGGGTCCTACAATGAGCAGTTCTTC
CDR3aa: CASSKRGSYNEQFF
j_gene: TRBJ2-1
d_gene: TRBD2
v_gene: TRBV11-3
abundance: NA

CDR3nt: TGTGCCAGCAGCTTATCACCCAGTCCCTATGGCTACACCTTC
CDR3aa: CASSLSPSPYGYTF
j_gene: TRBJ1-2
d_gene: NA
v_gene: TRBV7-9
abundance: NA

CDR3nt: TGTGCCAGCAGCACAGGGGGCCAAGGTGGCTACACCTTC
CDR3aa: CASSTGGQGGYTF
j_gene: TRBJ1-2
d_gene: TRBD1
v_gene: TRBV7-9
abundance: few

CDR3nt: TGTGCCAGCAGTGAGCCATGGGGGCGAAATGAGCAGTTCTTC
CDR3aa: CASSEPWGRNEQFF
j_gene: TRBJ2-1
d_gene: NA
v_gene: TRBV6-1
abundance: NA

CDR3nt: TGTGCCATCAGTGCGGCAGGGGGCACCCTCTACGAGCAGTACTTC
CDR3aa: CAISAAGGTLYEQYF
j_gene: TRBJ2-7
d_gene: TRBD1
v_gene: TRBV10-3
abundance: NA

CDR3nt: TGTGCCAGCAGCGTATTCAGCGGGGAGCTGTTTTTT
CDR3aa: CASSVFSGELFF
j_gene: TRBJ2-2
d_gene: NA
v_gene: TRBV9
abundance: few

CDR3nt: TGTGCCACCAGCAGGGTAGCGGGAGGGGGGACCGGGGAGCTGTTTTTT
CDR3aa: CATSRVAGGGTGELFF
j_gene: TRBJ2-2
d_gene: TRBD2
v_gene: TRBV15
abundance: NA

CDR3nt: TGTGCCAGCAGTTCAGGGGCCTGGGCCTACGAGCAGTACTTC
CDR3aa: CASSSGAWAYEQYF
j_gene: TRBJ2-7
d_gene: NA
v_gene: TRBV6-2/TRBV6-3
abundance: NA

CDR3nt: TGCGCCAGCAGCTTAGGGACAGGTTCTCAAGAGACCCAGTACTTC
CDR3aa: CASSLGTGSQETQYF
j_gene: TRBJ2-5
d_gene: TRBD1
v_gene: TRBV5-1
abundance: NA

CDR3nt: TGTGCTAGTGGTTTGGGAGCGGGGAGCTCCTACAATGAGCAGTTCTTC
CDR3aa: CASGLGAGSSYNEQFF
j_gene: TRBJ2-1
d_gene: TRBD2
v_gene: TRBV12-5
abundance: NA

CDR3nt: TGCAGCGTTGTGGAGGGGGCCCGCAATCAGCCCCAGCATTTT
CDR3aa: CSVVEGARNQPQHF
j_gene: TRBJ1-5
d_gene: TRBD1
v_gene: TRBV29-1
abundance: NA

CDR3nt: TGTGCCAGCAGTGAGGGCATTCAGGGCAATCAGCCCCAGCATTTT
CDR3aa: CASSEGIQGNQPQHF
j_gene: TRBJ1-5
d_gene: NA
v_gene: TRBV6-1
abundance: NA

CDR3nt: TGCGCCAGCAGCTTGGAAGCGGGGAGAGCAGGTGAGCAGTTCTTC
CDR3aa: CASSLEAGRAGEQFF
j_gene: TRBJ2-1
d_gene: TRBD2
v_gene: TRBV5-1
abundance: NA

CDR3nt: TGTGCCAGCTCACCGGGACAGGCGCGGGGGGCTTTCTTT
CDR3aa: CASSPGQARGAFF
j_gene: TRBJ1-1
d_gene: TRBD1
v_gene: TRBV18
abundance: NA

CDR3nt: TGCAGCGTTGCCGGGACAGGGGGCTATCCTGAAAAACTGTTTTTT
CDR3aa: CSVAGTGGYPEKLFF
j_gene: TRBJ1-4
d_gene: TRBD1
v_gene: TRBV29-1
abundance: NA

CDR3nt: TGTGCCAGCAGCCCACTAGCGAACACCGGGGAGCTGTTTTTT
CDR3aa: CASSPLANTGELFF
j_gene: TRBJ2-2
d_gene: NA
v_gene: TRBV7-9
abundance: once

CDR3nt: TGTGCCAGTAGTTTCGGGACAGGGATGAACACTGAAGCTTTCTTT
CDR3aa: CASSFGTGMNTEAFF
j_gene: TRBJ1-1
d_gene: TRBD1
v_gene: TRBV19
abundance: NA

CDR3nt: TGTGCCAGCAGCTTAGCGGGCAGCAGGGCTGGAAACACCATATATTTT
CDR3aa: CASSLAGSRAGNTIYF
j_gene: TRBJ1-3
d_gene: NA
v_gene: TRBV7-8
abundance: NA

CDR3nt: TGCGCCAGCAGCCAAGAGCGGAGCGGCTACACCTTC
CDR3aa: CASSQERSGYTF
j_gene: TRBJ1-2
d_gene: NA
v_gene: TRBV4-1
abundance: NA

CDR3nt: TGTGCCAGCAGCCTAAGTCCGGGACTAGCGGGACACGAGCAGTACTTC
CDR3aa: CASSLSPGLAGHEQYF
j_gene: TRBJ2-7
d_gene: TRBD2
v_gene: TRBV7-2
abundance: NA

CDR3nt: TGTGCCAGCAGCAAACTCCGGGACAGGGGAGGGAATGAGCAGTTCTTC
CDR3aa: CASSKLRDRGGNEQFF
j_gene: TRBJ2-1
d_gene: TRBD1
v_gene: TRBV6-2/TRBV6-3
abundance: NA

CDR3nt: TGCAGCGTTGAACAGGGACTAGGGGTCTTGCATGAGCAGTTCTTC
CDR3aa: CSVEQGLGVLHEQFF
j_gene: TRBJ2-1
d_gene: TRBD2
v_gene: TRBV29-1
abundance: NA

CDR3nt: TGTGCCAGCAGTTTAATGGGGGCTAATGAGCAGTTCTTC
CDR3aa: CASSLMGANEQFF
j_gene: TRBJ2-1
d_gene: NA
v_gene: TRBV27
abundance: NA

CDR3nt: TGTGCCAGCAGGGAACCAGGGGGCTATGGCTACACCTTC
CDR3aa: CASREPGGYGYTF
j_gene: TRBJ1-2
d_gene: TRBD1
v_gene: TRBV6-4
abundance: few

CDR3nt: TGTGCCAGCAGCGTAGGTCCTAGCGGGACTATCAATGAGCAGTTCTTC
CDR3aa: CASSVGPSGTINEQFF
j_gene: TRBJ2-1
d_gene: TRBD2
v_gene: TRBV9
abundance: NA

CDR3nt: TGTGCCAGCAGTTCACCATGGGTTGGAGGGGACTACGAGCAGTACTTC
CDR3aa: CASSSPWVGGDYEQYF
j_gene: TRBJ2-7
d_gene: NA
v_gene: TRBV6-5
abundance: NA

CDR3nt: TGTGCCAGCAGTTCCGCCTACGAGCAGTACTTC
CDR3aa: CASSSAYEQYF
j_gene: TRBJ2-7
d_gene: NA
v_gene: TRBV6-2/TRBV6-3
abundance: NA

CDR3nt: TGTGCCAGCAGTCAACGGACAGGGTCTATATACGAGCAGTACTTC
CDR3aa: CASSQRTGSIYEQYF
j_gene: TRBJ2-7
d_gene: TRBD1
v_gene: TRBV6-5
abundance: NA

CDR3nt: TGTGCCATCAGTGAGGGGGCAGAGCAAGAGACCCAGTACTTC
CDR3aa: CAISEGAEQETQYF
j_gene: TRBJ2-5
d_gene: NA
v_gene: TRBV10-3
abundance: NA

CDR3nt: TGTGCCAGCAGTCCGACTTCCTACGAGCAGTACTTC
CDR3aa: CASSPTSYEQYF
j_gene: TRBJ2-7
d_gene: NA
v_gene: TRBV28
abundance: once

CDR3nt: TGTGCCAGCAGCCCTGGGGGGACAGGGGGCCGCTATGGCTACACCTTC
CDR3aa: CASSPGGTGGRYGYTF
j_gene: TRBJ1-2
d_gene: TRBD1
v_gene: TRBV28
abundance: NA

CDR3nt: TGTGCCAGCTCTCCGCCCAGGTGGAACACTGAAGCTTTCTTT
CDR3aa: CASSPPRWNTEAFF
j_gene: TRBJ1-1
d_gene: NA
v_gene: TRBV18
abundance: NA

CDR3nt: TGTGCCAGCAGCCAAGATCGGCTAGCGGGAGGTAACAATGAGCAGTTCTTC
CDR3aa: CASSQDRLAGGNNEQFF
j_gene: TRBJ2-1
d_gene: TRBD2
v_gene: TRBV3-1/TRBV3-2
abundance: once

CDR3nt: TGTGCCAGCAGCCTGGGGGGGAGGGAGACCCAGTACTTC
CDR3aa: CASSLGGRETQYF
j_gene: TRBJ2-5
d_gene: TRBD2
v_gene: TRBV11-2
abundance: NA

CDR3nt: TGTGCCAGCAGCCAAGACCTTCGTCCTAGCGACTACAATGAGCAGTTCTTC
CDR3aa: CASSQDLRPSDYNEQFF
j_gene: TRBJ2-1
d_gene: NA
v_gene: TRBV14
abundance: NA

CDR3nt: TGCGCCAGCAGGCCAAACAGGGACACTGAAGCTTTCTTT
CDR3aa: CASRPNRDTEAFF
j_gene: TRBJ1-1
d_gene: NA
v_gene: TRBV5-1
abundance: NA

CDR3nt: TGTGCCAGCAGTCTTCCTCCAGGGGGCAGAACTAATGAAAAACTGTTTTTT
CDR3aa: CASSLPPGGRTNEKLFF
j_gene: TRBJ1-4
d_gene: TRBD1
v_gene: TRBV28
abundance: NA

CDR3nt: TGTGCCAGCAGCTTATATTCGGCCGGGGAGCTGTTTTTT
CDR3aa: CASSLYSAGELFF
j_gene: TRBJ2-2
d_gene: NA
v_gene: TRBV7-9
abundance: NA

CDR3nt: TGTGCCAGCAGGGCTGACAGGGGCGAATACAATGAGCAGTTCTTC
CDR3aa: CASRADRGEYNEQFF
j_gene: TRBJ2-1
d_gene: TRBD1
v_gene: TRBV6-5
abundance: NA

CDR3nt: TGTGCCACCAGTGATTCGGTGCTATACGAGCAGTACTTC
CDR3aa: CATSDSVLYEQYF
j_gene: TRBJ2-7
d_gene: NA
v_gene: TRBV24-1
abundance: NA

CDR3nt: TGTGCCAGCAGCTTGGGGGCTTGGGAAAAACTGTTTTTT
CDR3aa: CASSLGAWEKLFF
j_gene: TRBJ1-4
d_gene: NA
v_gene: TRBV11-2
abundance: NA

CDR3nt: TGTGCCATCAGTGACTCGGCGGCAGGGAATTCACCCCTCCACTTT
CDR3aa: CAISDSAAGNSPLHF
j_gene: TRBJ1-6
d_gene: NA
v_gene: TRBV10-3
abundance: NA

CDR3nt: TGTGCCAGCAGCGGCGGGGGGGAGGAGTACGAGCAGTACTTC
CDR3aa: CASSGGGEEYEQYF
j_gene: TRBJ2-7
d_gene: TRBD2
v_gene: TRBV11-1
abundance: few